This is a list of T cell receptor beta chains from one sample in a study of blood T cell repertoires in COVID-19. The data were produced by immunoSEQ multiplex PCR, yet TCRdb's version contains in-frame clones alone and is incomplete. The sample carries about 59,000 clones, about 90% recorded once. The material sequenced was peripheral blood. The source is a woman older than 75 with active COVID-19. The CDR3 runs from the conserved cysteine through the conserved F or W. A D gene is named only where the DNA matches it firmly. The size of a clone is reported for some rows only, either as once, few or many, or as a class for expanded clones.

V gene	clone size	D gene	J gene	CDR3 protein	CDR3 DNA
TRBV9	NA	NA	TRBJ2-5	CASSVGAGRKYQETQYF	TGTGCCAGCAGCGTAGGGGCTGGCAGAAAGTACCAAGAGACCCAGTACTTC
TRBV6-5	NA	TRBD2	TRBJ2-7	CASNSLGGRGAEQYF	TGTGCCAGCAATTCCCTAGGCGGGCGGGGGGCCGAGCAGTACTTC
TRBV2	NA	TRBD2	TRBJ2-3	CASSSIMSGGADTQYF	TGTGCCAGCAGCTCCATAATGAGCGGGGGGGCAGATACGCAGTATTTT
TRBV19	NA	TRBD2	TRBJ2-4	CASTPGLAGTLAKNIQYF	TGTGCCAGTACCCCGGGACTAGCGGGGACCTTAGCCAAAAACATTCAGTACTTC
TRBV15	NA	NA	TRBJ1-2	CATSRDRTAEGYTF	TGTGCCACCAGCAGAGATCGAACAGCGGAAGGCTACACCTTC
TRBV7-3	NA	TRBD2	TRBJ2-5	CASSLQRGAGETQYF	TGTGCCAGCAGCCTTCAGCGGGGGGCAGGCGAGACCCAGTACTTC
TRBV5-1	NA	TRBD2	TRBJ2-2	CASRSTGTSVGELFF	TGCGCCAGCAGATCCACCGGGACTAGCGTTGGGGAGCTGTTTTTT
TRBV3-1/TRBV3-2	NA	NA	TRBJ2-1	CASSASGSNYNEQFF	TGTGCCAGCAGTGCAAGCGGGTCAAACTACAATGAGCAGTTCTTC
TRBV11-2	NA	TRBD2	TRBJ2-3	CASSYLAGGRNTDTQYF	TGTGCCAGCAGCTACCTAGCGGGGGGGCGAAACACAGATACGCAGTATTTT
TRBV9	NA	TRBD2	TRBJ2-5	CARRAPRRGGAGETQYF	TGTGCCCGCCGCGCACCGCGTCGGGGGGGGGCGGGGGAGACCCAGTACTTC
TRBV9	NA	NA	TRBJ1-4	CASSEQSGEKLFF	TGTGCCAGCAGCGAACAGTCTGGGGAAAAACTGTTTTTT
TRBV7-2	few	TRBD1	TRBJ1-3	CASNDRGLGNTIYF	TGTGCCAGCAACGACAGGGGGCTAGGAAACACCATATATTTT
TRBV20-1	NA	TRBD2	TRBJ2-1	CSASTGGAYNEQFF	TGCAGTGCTAGTACCGGGGGGGCCTACAATGAGCAGTTCTTC
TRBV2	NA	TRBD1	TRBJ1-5	CASSVQGANNQPQHF	TGTGCCAGCAGCGTACAGGGGGCCAACAATCAGCCCCAGCATTTT
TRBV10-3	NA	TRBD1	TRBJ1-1	CAISGQGAGYTEAFF	TGTGCCATCAGTGGACAGGGGGCTGGGTACACTGAAGCTTTCTTT
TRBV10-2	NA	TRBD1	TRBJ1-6	CASRGRAGGQDNSPLHF	TGCGCCAGCAGGGGGCGAGCGGGGGGACAGGATAATTCACCCCTCCACTTT
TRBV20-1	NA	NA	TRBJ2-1	CSASRGHRSNEQFF	TGCAGTGCTAGTAGGGGCCACCGGAGCAATGAGCAGTTCTTC
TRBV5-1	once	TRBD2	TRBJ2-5	CASSLETGGGQETQYF	TGCGCCAGCAGCTTGGAAACCGGGGGGGGCCAAGAGACCCAGTACTTC
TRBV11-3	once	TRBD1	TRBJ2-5	CASSPHRGSETQYF	TGTGCCAGCAGCCCTCACAGGGGATCAGAGACCCAGTACTTC
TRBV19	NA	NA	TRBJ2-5	CASSIFGNEGETQYF	TGTGCCAGTAGTATTTTCGGGAATGAGGGAGAGACCCAGTACTTC
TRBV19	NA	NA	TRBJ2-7	CASSPAGQNYEQYF	TGTGCCAGTAGTCCCGCGGGACAGAACTACGAGCAGTACTTC
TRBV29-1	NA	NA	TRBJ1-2	CSLTGREGNYGYTF	TGCAGCCTTACGGGGAGGGAGGGTAACTATGGCTACACCTTC
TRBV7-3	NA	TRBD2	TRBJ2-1	CASGPRGGNQVYNEQFF	TGTGCCAGCGGCCCGCGGGGGGGAAATCAGGTCTACAATGAGCAGTTCTTC
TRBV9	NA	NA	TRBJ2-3	CASSVSPGTDTQYF	TGTGCCAGCAGCGTTAGCCCGGGCACAGATACGCAGTATTTT
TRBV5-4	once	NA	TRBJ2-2	CASQDPPGHGTGELFF	TGTGCCAGCCAAGATCCGCCGGGACACGGCACCGGGGAGCTGTTTTTT
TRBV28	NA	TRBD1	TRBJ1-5	CASTPTGVSNQPQHF	TGTGCCAGCACCCCCACAGGGGTGAGCAATCAGCCCCAGCATTTT
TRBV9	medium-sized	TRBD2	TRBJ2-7	CASSVAASGSYEQYF	TGTGCCAGCAGCGTAGCGGCTAGCGGTTCCTACGAGCAGTACTTC
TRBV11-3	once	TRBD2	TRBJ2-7	CASSLGSGGPIPRSYEQYF	TGTGCCAGCAGCCTTGGTTCGGGGGGGCCGATCCCCCGCTCCTACGAGCAGTACTTC
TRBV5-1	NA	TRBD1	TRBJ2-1	CASSFMPTGVSYNEQFF	TGCGCCAGCAGCTTTATGCCGACAGGGGTGTCCTACAATGAGCAGTTCTTC
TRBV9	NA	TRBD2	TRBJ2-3	CASSADPLAGVRGTQYF	TGTGCCAGCAGCGCCGACCCTCTAGCGGGGGTTCGTGGTACGCAGTATTTT